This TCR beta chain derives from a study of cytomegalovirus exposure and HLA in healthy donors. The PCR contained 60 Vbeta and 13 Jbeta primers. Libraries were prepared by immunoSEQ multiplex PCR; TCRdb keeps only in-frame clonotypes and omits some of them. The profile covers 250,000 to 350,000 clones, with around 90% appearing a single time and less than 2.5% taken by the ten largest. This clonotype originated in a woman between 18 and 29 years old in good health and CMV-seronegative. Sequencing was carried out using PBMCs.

CDR3 loop: CASSLHPGQGADTQYF. The CDR3 coding sequence is TGCGCCAGCAGCTTACATCCGGGACAGGGGGCAGATACGCAGTATTTT. This sequence joins TRBV5-1 and TRBJ2-3, with 11 nucleotides matching TRBD1. V was clipped by 2 bases and J by 4 bases; unmatched bases: 6. The length of the CDR3 is 16 residues. Germline CDR1 and CDR2: SGHRS and YFSETQ.